This T cell receptor (beta chain) was identified during a study of blood T cell repertoires in COVID-19 (dated by TCRdb to the early 2020s). At the level of the whole study: Samples from collaborators originated in the United States, Italy and Spain and spanned both the acute and convalescent phases of COVID-19. A freely available public database, intended as a resource for researchers studying the immune response to SARS-CoV-2, is where the repertoires were released. The prospective study material was composed of cDNA or gDNA derived from T cells, B-cell-depleted T cells, or PBMCs. Subjects who had been exposed to COVID-19, were actively infected with it, or had recovered from it provided the deeply sampled blood TCRbeta repertoires that made up the dataset. Where available, HLA class I and class II types were obtained from metadata supplied by the sample provider rather than from assay-based typing. A de-identified subject ID, COVID-19 status, age in years and sex were almost always included in the sample metadata. The samples were drawn from two sources: the first 160 participants of the ongoing ImmuneRACE study, and 950 to 1,500 subjects contributed by 6 global collaborators. Study-level results and caveats: Clinical and demographic metadata were provided uncurated, with the amount varying by source and participant.

Comments on this clone: Its binding antigen is unknown. It has no much larger one-base neighbor in the sample; base qualities were not kept.

V is cut by 8 bases and J by 0 bases, and the space between the germline ends is 16 bases. CDR1 MNHEY and CDR2 SMNVEV are derived from the germline V gene (reference sequence). From cysteine to phenylalanine, the CDR3 is 15 amino acids long. Just the 45-base CDR3 DNA is kept, in frame starting at base 1. TCRbeta CDR3 regions were amplified from genomic DNA using the immunoSEQ Assay, a bias-controlled multiplex PCR. Turning to the authors' computational methods: Nucleated cell counts per sample were estimated from amplification of reference gene primers within the assay. Sequence reads were collapsed and filtered to measure the absolute abundance of every unique TCRbeta CDR3 rearrangement. For each sample, productive Simpson clonality was calculated as the square root of Simpson's diversity index over productive rearrangements. Entries here come from immuneACCESS through TCRdb and include only in-frame sequences with V and J called. Some clones fail to appear in such tables; in the studies checked, an unresolved V gene covers under half of the shortfall, and the cause of the remainder is unknown. D and trimming were read from the DNA, whereas the V and J calls and clone size are those reported in that table. This sample lists some 320,000 clones; more than 70% were detected once. The top ten hold roughly 5.3% of the sample.

Enrolling through a virtual design, the prospective study's participants ranged in age from roughly 18 to 89 years and lived across more than 20 United States geographic areas. Cohort assignment in the prospective study relied on participant-reported clinical history from a screening survey and a study questionnaire. For ImmuneRACE Cohort 3, a participant was defined as recovered based on two consecutive negative NP/OP PCR tests, clearance by a healthcare professional, or resolution of symptoms. In the prospective study, whole blood, serum and a nasopharyngeal or oropharyngeal swab were collected from each participant by mobile phlebotomists. Over an approximately 2-month period, participants in the prospective study had the option of providing additional blood draws and questionnaires. Prospective study blood samples were shipped either frozen or at room temperature before DNA extraction.

Sequencing was done on a sample of PBMCs or T cells enriched from blood (not recorded which). In this chain, TRBV27 is recombined with TRBJ1-1, with the identity of the D gene unclear. The TCR originated in a woman under 40 who had recovered from COVID-19. The bases read TGTGCCAGCGGCCGGGTGAGCCCCATGAACACTGAAGCTTTCTTT. This sequence encodes CASGRVSPMNTEAFF.